The rows below give T cell receptor beta chains drawn from one sample of a study of T cells after posttransplantation cyclophosphamide. TCRdb's copy holds only in-frame clones and misses some; the assay was immunoSEQ multiplex PCR. The table lists 15,000 or so clones, about three quarters of them singletons. Sample: CD8+ T cells sorted from PBMCs, taken approximately 2,000 days after a stem cell transplant with posttransplant cyclophosphamide. These receptors came from a female patient in her 40s who received an allogeneic stem cell transplant from a related donor, was CMV-positive, and had no GVHD. Some T cells may be supplied by the graft donor. Each CDR3 is given with its conserved first and last residue. The D gene is left open where the match is weak. Clone size is given for some rows only: seen once, a few or many times, or a class if the clone is expanded.

size: NA
J: TRBJ2-7
V: TRBV7-6
D: NA
DNA: TGTGCCAGCAGCGCCTTTCTGAGACAGGAGACCTACGAGCAGTACTTC
CDR3: CASSAFLRQETYEQYF

size: NA
J: TRBJ2-3
V: TRBV13
D: TRBD1
DNA: TGTGCCAGCACCGTACAGGGGGTATACCCTCGCGTAGATACGCAGTATTTT
CDR3: CASTVQGVYPRVDTQYF

size: once
J: TRBJ1-2
V: TRBV7-9
D: NA
DNA: TGTGCCAGCAGCTTCTCGGACAGTGAAGCTAACTATGGCTACACCTTC
CDR3: CASSFSDSEANYGYTF

size: NA
J: TRBJ2-2
V: TRBV9
D: NA
DNA: TGTGCCAGCAGCGTAGCATTCGGGGACATACCCCCCGGGGAGCTGTTTTTT
CDR3: CASSVAFGDIPPGELFF

size: NA
J: TRBJ1-5
V: TRBV28
D: TRBD1
DNA: TGTGCCAGCAGTTTGGGACAGGGAAGTCAGCCCCAGCATTTT
CDR3: CASSLGQGSQPQHF

size: NA
J: TRBJ2-1
V: TRBV2
D: TRBD2
DNA: TGTGCCAGCAGTGAATCACCGCGGGGGGAGGGGTACAATGAGCAGTTCTTC
CDR3: CASSESPRGEGYNEQFF

size: NA
J: TRBJ2-7
V: TRBV27
D: NA
DNA: TGTGCCAGCAGTACAGGAGTCAACCCCTACGAGCAGTACTTC
CDR3: CASSTGVNPYEQYF

size: NA
J: TRBJ2-1
V: TRBV19
D: TRBD1
DNA: TGTGCCAGTAGTATCGGGATCGGGACAGGGAGCAATGAGCAGTTCTTC
CDR3: CASSIGIGTGSNEQFF

size: NA
J: TRBJ2-7
V: TRBV4-1
D: TRBD1
DNA: TGCGCCAGCAGCCAATTAGATGGGACAGACTACGAGCAGTACTTC
CDR3: CASSQLDGTDYEQYF

size: NA
J: TRBJ1-5
V: TRBV25-1
D: NA
DNA: TGTGCCAGCAGTGAAGGTACGACAGCAAATCAGCCCCAGCATTTT
CDR3: CASSEGTTANQPQHF

size: NA
J: TRBJ1-1
V: TRBV7-3
D: NA
DNA: TGTGCCAGCAGCTTAAACGGACCGCCTAGCTCACCGACTGAAGCTTTCTTT
CDR3: CASSLNGPPSSPTEAFF

size: NA
J: TRBJ2-2
V: TRBV7-3
D: NA
DNA: TGTGCCAGCAGGCGGTTCGGCGGGGAGCTGTTTTTT
CDR3: CASRRFGGELFF

size: NA
J: TRBJ2-5
V: TRBV4-1
D: NA
DNA: TGCGCCAGCAGCCAGGATTTCGGGGAGACCCAGTACTTC
CDR3: CASSQDFGETQYF

size: NA
J: TRBJ2-5
V: TRBV4-1
D: NA
DNA: TGCGCCAGCAGCCACCTACAAGAGACCCAGTACTTC
CDR3: CASSHLQETQYF

size: few
J: TRBJ2-3
V: TRBV9
D: NA
DNA: TGTGCCAGCAGCGTTTTTGGAGGGGACGCAGATACGCAGTATTTT
CDR3: CASSVFGGDADTQYF

size: few
J: TRBJ2-7
V: TRBV7-9
D: NA
DNA: TGTGCCAGCAGCTCGACAGGCTACGAGCAGTACTTC
CDR3: CASSSTGYEQYF

size: NA
J: TRBJ2-3
V: TRBV2
D: TRBD1
DNA: TGTGCCAGCAGTGGGGGGACAGGGGGCGCAGATACGCAGTATTTT
CDR3: CASSGGTGGADTQYF

size: NA
J: TRBJ2-3
V: TRBV7-7
D: NA
DNA: TGTGCTAGCAGCTTAGCTTACACAGATACGCAGTATTTT
CDR3: CASSLAYTDTQYF

size: NA
J: TRBJ2-7
V: TRBV10-3
D: NA
DNA: TGTGCCATCAGTGAGGAGGGGGACGGAACCTACGAGCAGTACTTC
CDR3: CAISEEGDGTYEQYF

size: NA
J: TRBJ1-4
V: TRBV7-9
D: TRBD1
DNA: TGTGCCAGCAGCACCTACGCCGGGACAGAGAGTGAAAAACTGTTTTTT
CDR3: CASSTYAGTESEKLFF

size: NA
J: TRBJ1-4
V: TRBV11-2
D: NA
DNA: TGTGCCAGCAGCAGGCGCAGGGGTGCTGAAAAACTGTTTTTT
CDR3: CASSRRRGAEKLFF

size: NA
J: TRBJ2-1
V: TRBV19
D: TRBD2
DNA: TGTGCCAGTGGCACTAGCGGGGGGCCTCTTCTATATGAGCAGTTCTTC
CDR3: CASGTSGGPLLYEQFF

size: NA
J: TRBJ2-7
V: TRBV13
D: TRBD2
DNA: TGTGCCAGCAGCTTAGGCACGGGGGGATCCTACGAGCAGTACTTC
CDR3: CASSLGTGGSYEQYF

size: NA
J: TRBJ1-6
V: TRBV11-3
D: NA
DNA: TGTGCCAGCAGCGAGAGGCCGAATTCACCCCTCCACTTT
CDR3: CASSERPNSPLHF

size: once
J: TRBJ1-2
V: TRBV7-3
D: NA
DNA: TGTGCCAGCAGCTTATTTTCTGGGAGGAAGAACTATGGCTACACCTTC
CDR3: CASSLFSGRKNYGYTF

size: NA
J: TRBJ2-5
V: TRBV4-3
D: NA
DNA: TGCGCCAGCAGCCAAGAGTGGAACAGGGACCAAGAGACCCAGTACTTC
CDR3: CASSQEWNRDQETQYF

size: many
J: TRBJ2-3
V: TRBV7-8
D: TRBD1
DNA: TGTGCCAGCAGCTTAGGGACAGGGACAGATACGCAGTATTTT
CDR3: CASSLGTGTDTQYF

size: NA
J: TRBJ2-7
V: TRBV4-2
D: TRBD1
DNA: TGTGCCAGCAGCCAAGGTGGGACAGCCTCCAACGAGCAGTACTTC
CDR3: CASSQGGTASNEQYF

size: NA
J: TRBJ1-2
V: TRBV4-3
D: TRBD1
DNA: TGCGCCAGCAGCTTGGGGGACGACAGGGGGCAAGGCTACACCTTC
CDR3: CASSLGDDRGQGYTF

size: NA
J: TRBJ2-2
V: TRBV27
D: TRBD1
DNA: TGTGCCAGCAGTACGGGACAGGGGATACTAAACACCGGGGAGCTGTTTTTT
CDR3: CASSTGQGILNTGELFF

size: NA
J: TRBJ1-1
V: TRBV7-9
D: NA
DNA: TGTGCCAGCAGCTTAGGGAGGAGGGAAGCTTTCTTT
CDR3: CASSLGRREAFF

size: NA
J: TRBJ2-7
V: TRBV6-5
D: NA
DNA: TGTGCCAGCAGTTACTTAGGGACTTTCGGGACCTACGAGCAGTACTTC
CDR3: CASSYLGTFGTYEQYF

size: NA
J: TRBJ2-1
V: TRBV5-1
D: TRBD2
DNA: TGCGCCAGCAGCTTCCAGCGGGGAGAGGATGAGCAGTTCTTC
CDR3: CASSFQRGEDEQFF

size: NA
J: TRBJ2-7
V: TRBV5-1
D: NA
DNA: TGCGCCAGCAGCTACTCACAGGGACCCCTGCACGAGCAGTACTTC
CDR3: CASSYSQGPLHEQYF

size: NA
J: TRBJ2-7
V: TRBV4-1
D: NA
DNA: TGCGCCAGCAGCCAAGGGCAGGGCGGGACCTACGAGCAGTACTTC
CDR3: CASSQGQGGTYEQYF